The entry that follows covers one T cell receptor beta chain sequence. Its matching antigen is unknown. Though nominally healthy at sampling, donors likely had unrecorded immune exposures. J was trimmed by 2 bases and V by 6 bases; bases with no gene match: 6. Germline lookup yields CDR1 MNHNS and CDR2 SASEGT. This CDR3 region has 14 residues. The source of the sample is a study of cytomegalovirus exposure and HLA in healthy donors. Study findings and constraints: For presence/absence analyses, sequencing depth was assumed to be roughly uniform across donors.

PCR amplification relied on 60 Vbeta primers (plus 13 Jbeta primers). As handled by the study authors: Later analysis identified roughly 84 million unique TCR beta chains, around 10 million shared. Profiled with immunoSEQ multiplex PCR; TCRdb holds only in-frame clones, not every one. From that table come the V and J calls and clone size; the DNA was used to work out D and trimming. The sample carries about 120,000 clones, around 75% recorded once. Sequencing used PBMCs. The rearrangement links TRBV6-1 to TRBJ2-7; 8 nucleotides align to TRBD2. The receptor was derived from a woman between 18 and 29 years old in good health and CMV-seronegative. The CDR3 DNA reads as TGTGCCAGCAGCCCAATCGGGGGGGCCTACGAGCAGTACTTC. Its translation: CASSPIGGAYEQYF.